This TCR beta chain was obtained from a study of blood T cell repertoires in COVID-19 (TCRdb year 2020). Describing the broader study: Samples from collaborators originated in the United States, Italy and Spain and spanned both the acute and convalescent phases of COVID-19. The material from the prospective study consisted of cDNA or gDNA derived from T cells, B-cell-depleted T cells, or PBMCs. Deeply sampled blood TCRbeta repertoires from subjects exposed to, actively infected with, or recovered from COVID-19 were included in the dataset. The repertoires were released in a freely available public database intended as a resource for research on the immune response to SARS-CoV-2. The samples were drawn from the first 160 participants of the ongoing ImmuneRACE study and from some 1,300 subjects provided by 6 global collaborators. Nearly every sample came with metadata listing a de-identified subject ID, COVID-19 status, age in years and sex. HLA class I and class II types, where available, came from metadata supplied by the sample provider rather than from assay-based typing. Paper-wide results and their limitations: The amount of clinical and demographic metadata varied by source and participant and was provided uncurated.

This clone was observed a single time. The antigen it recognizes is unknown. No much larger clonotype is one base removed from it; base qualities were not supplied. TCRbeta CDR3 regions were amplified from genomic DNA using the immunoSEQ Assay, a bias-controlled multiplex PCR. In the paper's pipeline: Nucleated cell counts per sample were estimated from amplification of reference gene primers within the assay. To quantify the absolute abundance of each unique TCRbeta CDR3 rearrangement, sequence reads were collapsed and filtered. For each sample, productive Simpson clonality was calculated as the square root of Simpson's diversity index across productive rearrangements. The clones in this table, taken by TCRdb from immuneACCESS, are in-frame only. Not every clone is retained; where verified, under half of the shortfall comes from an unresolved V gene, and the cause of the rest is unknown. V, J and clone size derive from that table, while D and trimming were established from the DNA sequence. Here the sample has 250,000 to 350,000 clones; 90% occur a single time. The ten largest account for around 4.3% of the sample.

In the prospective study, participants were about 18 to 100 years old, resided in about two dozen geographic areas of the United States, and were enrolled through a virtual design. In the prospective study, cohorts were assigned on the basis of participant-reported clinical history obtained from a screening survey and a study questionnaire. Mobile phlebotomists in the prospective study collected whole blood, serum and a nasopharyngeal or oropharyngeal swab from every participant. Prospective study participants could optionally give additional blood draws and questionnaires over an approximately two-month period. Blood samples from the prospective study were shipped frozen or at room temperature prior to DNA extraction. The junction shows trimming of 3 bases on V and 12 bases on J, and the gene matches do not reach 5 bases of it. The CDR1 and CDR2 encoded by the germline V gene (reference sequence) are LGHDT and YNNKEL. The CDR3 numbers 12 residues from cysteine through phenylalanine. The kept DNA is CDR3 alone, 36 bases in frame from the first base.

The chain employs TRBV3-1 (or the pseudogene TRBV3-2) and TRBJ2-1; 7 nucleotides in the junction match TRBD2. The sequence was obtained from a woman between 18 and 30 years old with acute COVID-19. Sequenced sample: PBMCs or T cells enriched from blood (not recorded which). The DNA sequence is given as TGTGCCAGCAGCCAGCGCGGGAGTGGGCAGTTCTTC. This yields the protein CASSQRGSGQFF.